This T cell receptor (beta chain) was sequenced during a study of T cell repertoires in cytomegalovirus infection. TCRdb passed the reads through MiXCR, listing each CDR3 protein once. The repertoire holds about 57,000 distinct CDR3 sequences, around 20% seen once, with about 69% in the top ten. In regard to this clonotype: Its antigen is not identified.

Germline CDR1 SGHAT, CDR2 FQNNGV. CDR3 size: 13 residues. Deletions cut 0 bases from V and 8 bases from J, with 10 bases between. Sequenced material: CD8+ T cells from cultured PBMCs, taken from culture after CMV antigen stimulation. This chain uses TRBV11-2 with TRBJ1-2; D is uncertain. The sequence came from a human donor in good health (CMV status not recorded). Some clones in this sample may be carry-over from other donors' samples. CDR3 amino acids: CASSLDLLWGYTF. CDR3 bases: TGTGCCAGCAGCTTAGACCTTCTTTGGGGCTACACCTTC.